The 8 T cell receptor beta chains below come from one sample, sequenced in a study of OX40 agonist ivuxolimab in advanced cancers. Produced via immunoSEQ multiplex PCR; TCRdb's table is partial and in-frame only. The sample carries 55,000 to 90,000 clones, approximately 80% recorded once. This material consisted of CD4+ or CD8+ T cells sorted from blood, taken in a trial of the OX40 agonist ivuxolimab. These receptors were taken from an adult with an advanced solid tumor such as melanoma, head and neck, liver or kidney cancer.

The CDR3 here is CATSRDGETQYF. The CDR3 region has the DNA TGTGCCACCAGCAGAGATGGGGAGACCCAGTACTTC. J is TRBJ2-5 and V is TRBV15, with unresolved D. V was cut by 0 bases and J by 5 bases, with 4 bases left in between. Germline V gene sequence: CDR1 LNHNV, CDR2 YYDKDF (reference sequence). The CDR3 runs to 12 residues.

The chain combines TRBV19 with TRBJ2-1, with D possibly TRBD2 on 5 matching bases. This CDR3 region has 13 residues. V was clipped by 7 bases and J by 2 bases, with 9 bases between them. Germline V gene lookup returns CDR1 LNHDA and CDR2 SQIVND (reference sequence). DNA for the CDR3: TGTGCCAGTAACTCGCGGGCCTACAATGAGCAGTTCTTC. As protein: CASNSRAYNEQFF.

V gene TRBV18 combines with J gene TRBJ1-2; D not resolved. Germline V gene data show CDR1 as KGHSH and CDR2 as LQKENI. The CDR3 sequence is 12 residues long. With 2 bases removed from V and 3 bases from J, the gap between germline ends came to 4 bases. This CDR3 is CASSPSDYGYTF. The CDR3 DNA is TGTGCCAGCTCACCATCAGACTATGGCTACACCTTC.

The CDR3 loop is CASTGRDSPYGYTF. The CDR3 DNA reads TGTGCCAGCACTGGACGGGACAGTCCTTATGGCTACACCTTC. The chain employs TRBV6-6 and TRBJ1-2; TRBD1 matches 7 bases. Trimming removed 7 bases from V and 5 bases from J; junction bases left unmatched: 10. Germline CDR1 reads MNHNY; CDR2 reads SVGAGI (reference sequence). There are 14 residues in the CDR3.

The chain recombines TRBV23-1 with TRBJ1-1, with D unresolved. TRBV23-1 is an ORF, and what it does is uncertain. V was shortened by 4 bases and J by 1 base, with 13 bases between the two germline ends. This CDR3 region has 15 residues. The DNA for the CDR3 is TGCGCCAGCAGTCTCCCAGAGCCAAAGAACACTGAAGCTTTCTTT. This sequence encodes CASSLPEPKNTEAFF.

The genes are TRBV27 and TRBJ1-5; D is unresolved. This CDR3 is 14 amino acids long. With 2 bases removed from V and 1 base from J, the gap between germline ends came to 6 bases. Per the germline V gene, CDR1 is MNHEY and CDR2 is SMNVEV (reference sequence). DNA of the CDR3: TGTGCCAGCAGTTTAAGGGAGAGCAATCAGCCCCAGCATTTT. Translated, it gives CASSLRESNQPQHF.

This chain connects TRBV7-9 to TRBJ2-5; D possibly corresponds to TRBD2 (5 bases). This CDR3 has 14 residues. Trimming removed 3 bases at V and 4 bases at J, with 12 bases between. The V gene's germline CDR1 is SEHNR and CDR2 FQNEAQ (reference sequence). The CDR3 loop reads CASSFGLAGETQYF. Here the CDR3 DNA reads TGTGCCAGCAGCTTTGGGCTAGCAGGAGAGACCCAGTACTTC.

The J gene is TRBJ2-5, the V gene TRBV11-2, with D possibly being TRBD2 (5 bases). The germline V and J ends were trimmed by 6 bases and 3 bases, with 17 bases remaining between them. The CDR3 contains 15 residues. Germline V gene sequence: CDR1 SGHAT, CDR2 FQNNGV. CDR3 region: CASSPRPGSEETQYF. The CDR3 DNA reads as TGTGCCAGCAGTCCCCGTCCGGGATCCGAAGAGACCCAGTACTTC.